The T cell receptor beta chain under discussion was sequenced for a study of molecular identifiers for immune sequencing clone quantification. Findings and limits, study-wide: Spike-in Jurkat TCR RNA from a single cell reportedly registered among roughly 1.1 million naive cells.

Bulk TCR library preparation followed previously described methods with listed TCR primers. Each CDR3 protein is one row after TCRdb ran MiXCR on the PCR reads. The profile shows around 470,000 distinct CDR3 sequences, about a fifth of them singletons. This clonotype showed up many times. Its antigen remains unknown. Source material for naive CD8 libraries was about 19,000 to 1,000,000 sorted cells, with 10%, 30% or 50% RNA. CDR3 length equals 16 residues. The V gene's germline CDR1 is DFQATT and CDR2 SNEGSKA (reference sequence). After removal of 1 base from V and 8 bases from J, the junction contained 10 bases not matched to a gene.

The TCR sequence derives from a human donor in good health. Some libraries in this study had Jurkat cell RNA spiked in. The sample was naive CD8+ T cells from blood, with Jurkat cell RNA spiked in. Subset described: FACS-sorted CD8+CD4-CCR7+CD45RA+ naive T cells. The chain employs TRBV20-1 and TRBJ2-1, with 11 bases fitting TRBD1. This CDR3 is CSARVLRTGGWDEQFF. CDR3 in DNA: TGCAGTGCTAGAGTATTACGGACAGGGGGCTGGGATGAGCAGTTCTTC.